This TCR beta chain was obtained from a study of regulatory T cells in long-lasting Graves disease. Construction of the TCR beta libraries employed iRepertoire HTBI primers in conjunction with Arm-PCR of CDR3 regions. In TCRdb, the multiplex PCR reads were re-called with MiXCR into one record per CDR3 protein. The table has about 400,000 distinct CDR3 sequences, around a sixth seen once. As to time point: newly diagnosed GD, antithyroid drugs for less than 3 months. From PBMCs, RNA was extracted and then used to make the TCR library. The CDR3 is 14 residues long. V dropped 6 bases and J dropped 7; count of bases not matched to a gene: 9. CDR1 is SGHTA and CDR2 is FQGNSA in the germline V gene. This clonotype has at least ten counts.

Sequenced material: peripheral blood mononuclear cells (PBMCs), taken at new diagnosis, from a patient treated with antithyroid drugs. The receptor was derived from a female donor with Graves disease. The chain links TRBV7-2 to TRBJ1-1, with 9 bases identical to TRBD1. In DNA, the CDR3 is TGTGCCAGCAGGTCGACAGGGGGAAAAGGTGAAGCTTTCTTT. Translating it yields CASRSTGGKGEAFF.